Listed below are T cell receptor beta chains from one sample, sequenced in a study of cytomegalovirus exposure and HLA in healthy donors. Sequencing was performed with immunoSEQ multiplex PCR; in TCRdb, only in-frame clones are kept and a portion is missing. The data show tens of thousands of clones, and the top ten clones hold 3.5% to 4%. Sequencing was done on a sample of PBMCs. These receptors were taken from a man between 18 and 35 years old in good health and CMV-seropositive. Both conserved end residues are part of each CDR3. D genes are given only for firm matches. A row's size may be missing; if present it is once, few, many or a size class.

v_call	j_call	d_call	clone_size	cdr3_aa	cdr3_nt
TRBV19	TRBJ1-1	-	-	CASTIGPGWGTEAFF	TGTGCCAGTACAATCGGTCCGGGATGGGGTACTGAAGCTTTCTTT
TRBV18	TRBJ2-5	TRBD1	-	CASSIGTEETQYF	TGTGCCAGCTCAATAGGGACAGAAGAGACCCAGTACTTC
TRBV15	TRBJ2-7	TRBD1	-	CATSRDRGSYEQYF	TGTGCCACCAGCAGAGACAGGGGGTCCTACGAGCAGTACTTC
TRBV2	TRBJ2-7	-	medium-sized	CALSQNWWEQYF	TGTGCCCTCTCGCAAAACTGGTGGGAGCAGTACTTC
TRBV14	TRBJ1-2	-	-	CASSQDMDGTGRGYTF	TGTGCCAGCAGCCAAGATATGGATGGCACAGGGAGAGGCTACACCTTC
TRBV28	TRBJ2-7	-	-	CASSSPSAYEQYF	TGTGCCAGCAGTTCCCCCAGTGCCTACGAGCAGTACTTC
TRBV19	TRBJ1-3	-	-	CASSPVSQTFSGNTIYF	TGTGCCAGTAGTCCGGTGTCTCAGACTTTCTCTGGAAACACCATATATTTT
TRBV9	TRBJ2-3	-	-	CASSVGVADTQYF	TGTGCCAGCAGCGTCGGGGTAGCGGATACGCAGTATTTT
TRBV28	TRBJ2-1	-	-	CASSFDEQFF	TGTGCCAGCAGTTTCGATGAGCAGTTCTTC
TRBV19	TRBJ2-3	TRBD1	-	CASSEGQGFTDTQYF	TGTGCCAGTAGCGAGGGACAGGGATTCACAGATACGCAGTATTTT
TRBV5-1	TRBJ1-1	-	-	CASSLVEGSEAFF	TGCGCCAGCAGCTTGGTGGAGGGGAGTGAAGCTTTCTTT
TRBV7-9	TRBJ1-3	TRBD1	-	CASSSDRGFSGNTIYF	TGTGCCAGCAGTTCGGACAGGGGATTCTCTGGAAACACCATATATTTT
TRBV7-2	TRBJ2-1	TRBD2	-	CASSFGLAGVEQFF	TGTGCCAGCAGCTTCGGACTAGCGGGGGTTGAGCAGTTCTTC
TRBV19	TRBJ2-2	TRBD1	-	CASGPGQGDTGELFF	TGTGCCAGTGGTCCGGGACAGGGGGACACCGGGGAGCTGTTTTTT
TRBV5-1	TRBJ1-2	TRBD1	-	CASSSPPGQENYGYTF	TGCGCCAGCAGCTCCCCTCCGGGACAGGAGAACTATGGCTACACCTTC
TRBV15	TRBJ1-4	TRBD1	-	CATSVRQGDNEKLFF	TGTGCCACCAGCGTTAGACAGGGCGATAATGAAAAACTGTTTTTT
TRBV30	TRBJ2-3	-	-	CAWIHQRNNTTDTQYF	TGTGCCTGGATCCATCAGCGGAACAACACAACAGATACGCAGTATTTT
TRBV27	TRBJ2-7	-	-	CASSDSGSSYEQYF	TGTGCCAGCAGTGACTCCGGGAGCTCCTACGAGCAGTACTTC
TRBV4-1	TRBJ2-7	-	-	CASSQTGWAYEQYF	TGCGCCAGCAGCCAAACGGGATGGGCCTACGAGCAGTACTTC
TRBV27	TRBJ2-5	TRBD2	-	CASSLTSGQETQYF	TGTGCCAGCAGTCTCACTAGCGGCCAAGAGACCCAGTACTTC
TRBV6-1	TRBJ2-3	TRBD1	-	CASSERDGQGGDTQYF	TGTGCCAGCAGTGAAAGGGACGGACAGGGAGGAGATACGCAGTATTTT
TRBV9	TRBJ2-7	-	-	CASSGDSSSYEQYF	TGTGCCAGCAGTGGCGACTCGAGCTCCTACGAGCAGTACTTC